One sample yielded the 10 T cell receptor beta chains listed below, sequenced in a study of blood T cell repertoires in COVID-19. Profiling relied on immunoSEQ multiplex PCR, and the TCRdb table lists in-frame clones only, not all of them. Of some 320,000 clones detected, nearly 90% appear once; the ten largest clones hold 11%. The specimen was peripheral blood. All receptors derive from a young woman with COVID-19, enrolled during active disease.

This chain links TRBV7-8 with TRBJ1-6; 8 bases are a match to TRBD1. The CDR3 covers 15 residues. In germline, CDR1 is SGHVS, CDR2 FQNEAQ. Losses at the gene ends were 5 bases for V and 7 bases for J; bases not matched to a gene: 7. Written as DNA, the CDR3 is TGTGCCAGCAGCCTAAGACAGGGGCACAATTCACCCCTCCACTTT. Protein product: CASSLRQGHNSPLHF.

The rearrangement links TRBV6-6 to TRBJ2-5; D is possibly TRBD1 (7 bases). The V gene lost 2 bases and the J gene lost 4 bases, with 14 bases spanning the gap. Germline CDR1 is MNHNY and CDR2 is SVGAGI (reference sequence). The length of the CDR3 is 15 residues. CDR3 in DNA: TGTGCCAGCAGTTACCTCCCAGGGGGAGGAGAGACCCAGTACTTC. The encoded protein is CASSYLPGGGETQYF.

V is TRBV3-1 (or the pseudogene TRBV3-2) and J is TRBJ1-1; the D is unclear. The V gene lost 4 bases and the J gene lost 5 bases, with 8 bases spanning the gap. From germline, CDR1 is LGHDT and CDR2 YNNKEL (reference sequence). The CDR3 has 12 amino acids. CDR3 region: CASSLSRTEAFF. The CDR3 nucleotides are TGTGCCAGCAGCCTTTCTAGGACTGAAGCTTTCTTT.

The chain carries TRBV6-5 and TRBJ2-1, with 8 bases identical to TRBD1. The V and J ends lost 9 bases and 3 bases, in that order; junction bases with no gene match: 4. This CDR3 is 13 amino acids long. CDR1 is MNHEY, CDR2 SVGAGI, per germline. The CDR3 sequence: CASGQGYYNEQFF. CDR3 sequence (DNA): TGTGCCAGTGGACAGGGTTACTACAATGAGCAGTTCTTC.

This sequence joins TRBV6-5 and TRBJ1-2; 7 nucleotides line up with TRBD1. Trimming at V came to 5 bases and at J to 5 bases, leaving 8 bases not matched to a gene. The length of the CDR3 is 14 residues. Looked up from germline, CDR1 is MNHEY and CDR2 is SVGAGI. The CDR3 nucleotides are TGTGCCAGCAGTCCGCAGACAGGGCCTTATGGCTACACCTTC. Translating it yields CASSPQTGPYGYTF.

This chain connects TRBV5-1 to TRBJ2-7; 7 bases align to TRBD1. Germline CDR1 and CDR2: SGHRS and YFSETQ. The junction had 4 bases not matched to a gene; V was cut back by 4 bases and J by 3 bases. The CDR3 totals 13 residues. This CDR3 is CASSQDRDYEQYF. The CDR3 DNA reads TGCGCCAGCAGCCAAGACAGGGACTACGAGCAGTACTTC.

On this clone: Germline and junction disagree at one end, which may indicate a read error. The chain couples TRBV2 to TRBJ1-1; D remains unclear. Germline V CDR1 and CDR2: SNHLY, FYNNEI. The CDR3 runs to 12 residues. The CDR3 is CASRWGEGEAFF. CDR3 DNA sequence: TGTGCGAGCAGGTGGGGTGAGGGTGAAGCTTTCTTT.

The J gene is TRBJ1-2, the V gene TRBV28, with unresolved D. The CDR3 sequence is 12 residues long. The germline gives CDR1 MDHEN, CDR2 SYDVKM. Trimming removed 6 bases at V and 6 bases at J, with 11 bases between. The CDR3 protein is CASRYDPDGYTF. CDR3 in DNA: TGTGCCAGCAGGTATGATCCGGATGGCTACACCTTC.

This rearrangement joins TRBV7-8 to TRBJ1-1; 8 positions match TRBD1. The CDR3 has 18 amino acids. Germline V CDR1 and CDR2: SGHVS, FQNEAQ. J was trimmed by 0 bases and V by 1 base; bases with no gene match: 10. Here the CDR3 DNA reads TGTGCCAGCAGCTTAGTGGGCAGGGGGCCTTTCATGAACACTGAAGCTTTCTTT. Encoded protein: CASSLVGRGPFMNTEAFF.

A note on this clone: Other DNA sequences within the sample encode an identical CDR3. The V gene is TRBV7-6, the J gene TRBJ2-3; 10 bases match TRBD2. V lost 6 bases and J lost 1; bases outside the gene matches: 4. There are 15 residues in the CDR3. The germline CDR1 and CDR2 sequences are SGHVS and FNYEAQ. The CDR3: CASSFLAGGTDTQYF. The DNA for the CDR3 is TGTGCCAGCAGTTTCCTAGCGGGAGGCACAGATACGCAGTATTTT.